This T cell receptor beta chain was recovered during a study of T cell responses to AZD1222 COVID-19 vaccine. Measured with immunoSEQ multiplex PCR; TCRdb has only the in-frame clones, and not every one. The profile shows roughly 150,000 clones, approximately 88% of them singletons. This receptor was identified in an adult in good health. The specimen was peripheral blood, collected on day 0 of MenACWY control vaccination.

CDR3 residues: CATRGYDEKLFF. CDR3 nucleotide sequence: TGTGCCACCAGGGGTTACGATGAAAAACTGTTTTTT. The genes are TRBV24-1 and TRBJ1-4; D is undetermined. CDR1 and CDR2 (germline): KGHDR, SFDVKD. V lost 7 bases and J 6 bases, leaving 8 bases between the germline ends. This CDR3 region has 12 residues.